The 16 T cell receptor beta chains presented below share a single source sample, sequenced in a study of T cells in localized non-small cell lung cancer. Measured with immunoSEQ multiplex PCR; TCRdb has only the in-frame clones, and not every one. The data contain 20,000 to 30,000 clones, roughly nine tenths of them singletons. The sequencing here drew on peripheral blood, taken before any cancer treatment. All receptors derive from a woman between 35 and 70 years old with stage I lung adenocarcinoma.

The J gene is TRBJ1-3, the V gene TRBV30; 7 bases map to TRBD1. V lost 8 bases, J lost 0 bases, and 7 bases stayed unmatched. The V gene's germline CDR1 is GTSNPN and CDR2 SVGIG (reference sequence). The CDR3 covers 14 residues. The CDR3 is CAGDRLYSGNTIYF. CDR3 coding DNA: TGTGCCGGGGACAGACTTTACTCTGGAAACACCATATATTTT.

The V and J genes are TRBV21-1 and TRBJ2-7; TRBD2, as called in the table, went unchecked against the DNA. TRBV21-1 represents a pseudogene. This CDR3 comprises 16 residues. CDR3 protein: CASSATTGGRSYEQYF. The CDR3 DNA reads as TGTGCCAGCAGTGCTACCACCGGCGGGCGCTCCTACGAGCAGTACTTC.

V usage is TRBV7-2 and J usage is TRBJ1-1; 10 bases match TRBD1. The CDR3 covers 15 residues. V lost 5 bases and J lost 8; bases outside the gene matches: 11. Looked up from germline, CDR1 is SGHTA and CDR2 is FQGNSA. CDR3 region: CASSPRTGGPPEAFF. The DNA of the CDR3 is TGTGCCAGCAGCCCTAGGACAGGGGGTCCGCCAGAAGCTTTCTTT.

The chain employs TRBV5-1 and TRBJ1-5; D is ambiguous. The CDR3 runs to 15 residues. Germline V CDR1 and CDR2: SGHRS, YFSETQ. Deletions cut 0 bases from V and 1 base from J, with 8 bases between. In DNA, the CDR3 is TGCGCCAGCAGCTTGGAGGGTTCGAGCAATCAGCCCCAGCATTTT. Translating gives CASSLEGSSNQPQHF. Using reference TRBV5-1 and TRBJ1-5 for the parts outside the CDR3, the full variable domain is KAGVTQTPRYLIKTRGQQVTLSCSPISGHRSVSWYQQTPGQGLQFLFEYFSETQRNKGNFPGRFSGRQFSNSRSEMNVSTLELGDSALYLCASSLEGSSNQPQHFGDGTRLSIL.

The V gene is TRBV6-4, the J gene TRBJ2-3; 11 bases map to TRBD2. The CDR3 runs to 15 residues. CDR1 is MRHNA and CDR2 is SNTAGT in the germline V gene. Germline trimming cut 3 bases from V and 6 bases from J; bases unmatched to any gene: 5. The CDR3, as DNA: TGTGCCAGCAGTGAATCGGCTAGCGGGGGGGATACGCAGTATTTT. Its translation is CASSESASGGDTQYF.

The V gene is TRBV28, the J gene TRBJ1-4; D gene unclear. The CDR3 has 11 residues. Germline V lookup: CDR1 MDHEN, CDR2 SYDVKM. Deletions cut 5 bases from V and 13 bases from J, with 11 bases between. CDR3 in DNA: TGTGCCAGCAGTGAGATCCGGTCACTGTTTTTT. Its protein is CASSEIRSLFF.

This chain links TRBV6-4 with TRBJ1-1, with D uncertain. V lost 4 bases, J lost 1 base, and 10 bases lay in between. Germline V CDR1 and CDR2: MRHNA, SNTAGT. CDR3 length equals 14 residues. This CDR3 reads CASSASPGNTEAFF. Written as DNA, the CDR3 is TGTGCCAGCAGTGCCTCCCCTGGGAACACTGAAGCTTTCTTT.

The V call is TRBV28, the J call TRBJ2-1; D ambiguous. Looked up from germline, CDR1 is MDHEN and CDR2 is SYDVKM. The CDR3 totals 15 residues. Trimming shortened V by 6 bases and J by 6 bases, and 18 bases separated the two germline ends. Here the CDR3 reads CASRRNPRGGNEQFF. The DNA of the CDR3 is TGTGCCAGCAGACGAAACCCCCGCGGTGGCAATGAGCAGTTCTTC.

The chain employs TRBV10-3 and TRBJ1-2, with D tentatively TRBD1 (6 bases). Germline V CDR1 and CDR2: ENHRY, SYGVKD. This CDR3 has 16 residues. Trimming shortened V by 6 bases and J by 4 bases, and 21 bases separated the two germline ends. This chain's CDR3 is CAIRRAGEVRAYGYTF. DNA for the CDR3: TGTGCCATCAGGCGGGCAGGGGAGGTGCGGGCCTATGGCTACACCTTC.

CDR3 sequence reads: CAISEAGGIQETQYF. The DNA for the CDR3 is TGTGCCATCAGTGAAGCAGGGGGTATTCAAGAGACCCAGTACTTC. V usage is TRBV10-3 and J usage is TRBJ2-5; TRBD1 aligns across 7 bases. CDR1 is ENHRY and CDR2 is SYGVKD in the germline V gene. With 3 bases clipped from V and 2 bases from J, the junction kept 6 bases outside the gene matches. This CDR3 is built from 15 residues.

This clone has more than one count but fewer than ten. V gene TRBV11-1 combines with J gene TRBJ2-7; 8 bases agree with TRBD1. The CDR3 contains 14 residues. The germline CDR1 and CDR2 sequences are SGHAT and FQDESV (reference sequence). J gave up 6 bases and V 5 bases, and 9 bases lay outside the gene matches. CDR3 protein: CASSPGQAIGEQYF. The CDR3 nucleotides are TGTGCCAGCAGCCCGGGACAGGCAATCGGCGAGCAGTACTTC.

The CDR3 bases are TGTGCCAGCAGCCAAGAACAACAGATGAACACTGAAGCTTTCTTT. Translated, it gives CASSQEQQMNTEAFF. The rearrangement joins TRBV14 to TRBJ1-1; the D is unclear. Trimming took 0 bases from V and 0 from J, leaving 8 bases between them. The germline V gene has CDR1 SGHDN and CDR2 FVKESK. The CDR3 sequence is 15 residues long.

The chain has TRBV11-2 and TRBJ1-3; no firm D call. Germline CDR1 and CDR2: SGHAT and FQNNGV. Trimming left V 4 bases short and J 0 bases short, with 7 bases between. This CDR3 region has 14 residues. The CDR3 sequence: CASSSSRSGNTIYF. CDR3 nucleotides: TGTGCCAGCAGCTCTTCTCGCTCTGGAAACACCATATATTTT. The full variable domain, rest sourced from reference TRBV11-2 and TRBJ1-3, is EAGVAQSPRYKIIEKRQSVAFWCNPISGHATLYWYQQILGQGPKLLIQFQNNGVVDDSQLPKDRFSAERLKGVDSTLKIQPAKLEDSAVYLCASSSSRSGNTIYFGEGSWLTVV.

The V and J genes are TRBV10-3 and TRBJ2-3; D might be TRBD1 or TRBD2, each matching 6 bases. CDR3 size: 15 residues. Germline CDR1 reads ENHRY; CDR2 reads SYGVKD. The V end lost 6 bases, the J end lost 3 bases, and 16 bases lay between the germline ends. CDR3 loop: CAIRRDTEPTDTQYF. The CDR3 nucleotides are TGTGCCATCAGGCGGGACACGGAACCTACAGATACGCAGTATTTT.

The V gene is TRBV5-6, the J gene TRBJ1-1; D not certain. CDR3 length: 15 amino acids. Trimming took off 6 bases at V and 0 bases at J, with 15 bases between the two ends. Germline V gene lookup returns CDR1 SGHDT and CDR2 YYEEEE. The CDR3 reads CASTPVSRMNTEAFF. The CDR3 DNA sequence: TGTGCCAGCACACCTGTATCCAGGATGAACACTGAAGCTTTCTTT.

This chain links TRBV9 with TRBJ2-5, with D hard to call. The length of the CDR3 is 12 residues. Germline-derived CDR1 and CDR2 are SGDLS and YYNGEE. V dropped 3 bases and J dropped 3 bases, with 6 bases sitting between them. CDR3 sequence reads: CASSGWEETQYF. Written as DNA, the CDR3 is TGTGCCAGCAGCGGTTGGGAAGAGACCCAGTACTTC.